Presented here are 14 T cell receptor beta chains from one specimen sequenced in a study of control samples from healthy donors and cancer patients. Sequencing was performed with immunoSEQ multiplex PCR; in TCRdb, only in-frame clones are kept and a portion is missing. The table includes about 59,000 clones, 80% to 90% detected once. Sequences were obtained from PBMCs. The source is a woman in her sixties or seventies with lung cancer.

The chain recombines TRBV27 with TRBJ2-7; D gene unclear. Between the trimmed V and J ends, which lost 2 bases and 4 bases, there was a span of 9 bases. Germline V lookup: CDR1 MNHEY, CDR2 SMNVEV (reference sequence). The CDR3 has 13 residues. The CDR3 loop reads CASSLRILYEQYF. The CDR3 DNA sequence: TGTGCCAGCAGTTTACGCATTCTTTACGAGCAGTACTTC.

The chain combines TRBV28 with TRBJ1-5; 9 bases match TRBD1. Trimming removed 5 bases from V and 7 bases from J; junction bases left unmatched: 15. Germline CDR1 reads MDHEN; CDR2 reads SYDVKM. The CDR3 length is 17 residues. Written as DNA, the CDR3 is TGTGCCAGCAGTCCAACCCCCGGGACAGGGTTGAGACAGCCCCAGCATTTT. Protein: CASSPTPGTGLRQPQHF.

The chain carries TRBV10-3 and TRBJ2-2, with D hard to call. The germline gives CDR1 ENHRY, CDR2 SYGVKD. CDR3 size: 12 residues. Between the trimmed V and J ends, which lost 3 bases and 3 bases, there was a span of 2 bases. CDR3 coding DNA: TGTGCCATCAGTGACTACACCGGGGAGCTGTTTTTT. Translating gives CAISDYTGELFF.

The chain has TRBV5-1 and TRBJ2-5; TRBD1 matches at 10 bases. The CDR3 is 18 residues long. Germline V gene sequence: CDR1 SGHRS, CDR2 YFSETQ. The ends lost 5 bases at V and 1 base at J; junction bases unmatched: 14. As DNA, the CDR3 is TGCGCCAGCAGTTTTGGGGGGGGGACAGGGGCTCCCCAAGAGACCCAGTACTTC. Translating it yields CASSFGGGTGAPQETQYF.

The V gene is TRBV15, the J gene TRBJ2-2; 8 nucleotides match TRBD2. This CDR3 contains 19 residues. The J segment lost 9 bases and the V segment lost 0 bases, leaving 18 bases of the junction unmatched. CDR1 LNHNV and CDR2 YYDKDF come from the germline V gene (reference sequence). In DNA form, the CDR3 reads TGTGCCACCAGCAGAGATGAGGGGTTTAGCGGGGAGTTCCGCCGGGAGCTGTTTTTT. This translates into CATSRDEGFSGEFRRELFF.

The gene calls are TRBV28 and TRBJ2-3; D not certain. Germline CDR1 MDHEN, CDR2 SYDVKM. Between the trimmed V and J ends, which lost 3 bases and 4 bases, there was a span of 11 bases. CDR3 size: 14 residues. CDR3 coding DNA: TGTGCCAGCAGTTTTCGTCCTAGACCAGATACGCAGTATTTT. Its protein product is CASSFRPRPDTQYF.

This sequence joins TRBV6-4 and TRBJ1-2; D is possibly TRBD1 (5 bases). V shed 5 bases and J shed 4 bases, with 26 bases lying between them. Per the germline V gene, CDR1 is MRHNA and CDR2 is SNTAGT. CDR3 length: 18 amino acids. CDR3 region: CASSNKPGPNLPLYGYTF. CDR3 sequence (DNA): TGTGCCAGCAGTAATAAACCGGGACCGAATTTGCCTCTCTATGGCTACACCTTC.

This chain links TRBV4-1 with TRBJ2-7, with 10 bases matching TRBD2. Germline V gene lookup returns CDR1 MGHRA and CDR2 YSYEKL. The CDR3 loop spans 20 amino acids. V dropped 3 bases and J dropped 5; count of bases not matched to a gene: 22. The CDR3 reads CASSHPGLSGRVQHPDEQYF. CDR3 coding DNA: TGCGCCAGCAGCCACCCCGGCTTAAGCGGGAGGGTTCAGCATCCGGACGAGCAGTACTTC.

This chain's CDR3 is CASSFVQRVATDTQYF. The CDR3 DNA reads TGCGCCAGCAGCTTTGTGCAACGGGTCGCCACAGATACGCAGTATTTT. This chain joins TRBV5-1 and TRBJ2-3; D is unclear. Germline values: CDR1 SGHRS, CDR2 YFSETQ. The germline V and J ends were trimmed by 2 bases and 2 bases, with 15 bases remaining between them. CDR3 length equals 16 residues.

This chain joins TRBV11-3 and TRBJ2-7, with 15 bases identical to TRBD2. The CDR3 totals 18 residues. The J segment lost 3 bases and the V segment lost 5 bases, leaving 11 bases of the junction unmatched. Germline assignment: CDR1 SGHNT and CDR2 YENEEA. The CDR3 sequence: CASSRWTSGRAEGYEQYF. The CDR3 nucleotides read TGTGCCAGCAGCCGTTGGACTAGCGGGAGGGCCGAGGGCTACGAGCAGTACTTC.

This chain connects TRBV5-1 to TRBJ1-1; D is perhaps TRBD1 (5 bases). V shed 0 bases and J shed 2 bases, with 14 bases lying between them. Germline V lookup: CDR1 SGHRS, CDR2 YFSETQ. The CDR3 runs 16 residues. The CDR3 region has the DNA TGCGCCAGCAGCTTGGTAGTCTCCGGGGGAAACACTGAAGCTTTCTTT. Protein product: CASSLVVSGGNTEAFF.

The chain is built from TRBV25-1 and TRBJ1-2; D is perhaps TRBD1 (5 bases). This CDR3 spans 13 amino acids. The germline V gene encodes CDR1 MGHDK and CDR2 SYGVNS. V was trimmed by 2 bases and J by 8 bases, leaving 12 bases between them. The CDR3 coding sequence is TGTGCCAGCAGTGAACAGGGAGTCGGGGGCTACACCTTC. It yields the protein CASSEQGVGGYTF.

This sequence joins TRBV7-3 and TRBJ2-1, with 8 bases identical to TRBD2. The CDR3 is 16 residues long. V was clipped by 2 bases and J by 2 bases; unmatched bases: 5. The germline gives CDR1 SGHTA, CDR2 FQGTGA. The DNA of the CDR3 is TGTGCCAGCAGCTTAGGTCCGACTAGCGCCTACAATGAGCAGTTCTTC. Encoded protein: CASSLGPTSAYNEQFF.

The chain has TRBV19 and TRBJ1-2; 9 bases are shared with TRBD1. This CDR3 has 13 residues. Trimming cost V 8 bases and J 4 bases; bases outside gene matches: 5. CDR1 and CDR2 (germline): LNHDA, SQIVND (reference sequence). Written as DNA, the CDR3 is TGTGCCAGTCGGACAGGGGAGGGCTATGGCTACACCTTC. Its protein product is CASRTGEGYGYTF.